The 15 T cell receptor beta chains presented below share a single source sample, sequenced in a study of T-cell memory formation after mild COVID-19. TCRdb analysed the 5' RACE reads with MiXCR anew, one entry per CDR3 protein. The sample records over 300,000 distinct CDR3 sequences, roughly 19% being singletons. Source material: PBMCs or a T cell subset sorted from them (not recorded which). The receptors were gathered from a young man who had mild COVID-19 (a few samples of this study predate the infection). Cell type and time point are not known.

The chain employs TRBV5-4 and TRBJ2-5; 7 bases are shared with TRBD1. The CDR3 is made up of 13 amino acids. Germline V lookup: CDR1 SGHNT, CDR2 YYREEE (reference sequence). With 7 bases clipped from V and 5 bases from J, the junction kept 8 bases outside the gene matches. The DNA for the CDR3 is TGTGCCAGCGCAAACAGGGGTTACGAGACCCAGTACTTC. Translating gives CASANRGYETQYF.

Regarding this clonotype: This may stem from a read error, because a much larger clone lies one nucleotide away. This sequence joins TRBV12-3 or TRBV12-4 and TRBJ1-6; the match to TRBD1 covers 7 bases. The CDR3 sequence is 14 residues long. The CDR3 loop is CASSFRGEGSPLNF. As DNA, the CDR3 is TGTGCCAGCAGTTTCAGGGGGGAAGGCTCACCCCTCAACTTT.

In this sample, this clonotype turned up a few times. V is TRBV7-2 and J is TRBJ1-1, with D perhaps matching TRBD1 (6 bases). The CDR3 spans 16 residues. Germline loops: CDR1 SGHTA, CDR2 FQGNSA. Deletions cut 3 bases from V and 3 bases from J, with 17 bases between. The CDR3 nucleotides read TGTGCCAGCAGCTTTTCCGGCACAGGGACGTACACTGAAGCTTTCTTT. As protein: CASSFSGTGTYTEAFF.

The CDR3 bases are TGCGCCAGCAGCTCCCTTGAGCGGGGGCGAAGCCAAGAGACCCAGTACTTC. As protein: CASSSLERGRSQETQYF. The chain combines TRBV5-1 with TRBJ2-5; 8 bases fit TRBD2. The V gene's germline CDR1 is SGHRS and CDR2 YFSETQ. Losses at the gene ends were 3 bases for V and 1 base for J; bases not matched to a gene: 11. The CDR3 covers 17 residues.

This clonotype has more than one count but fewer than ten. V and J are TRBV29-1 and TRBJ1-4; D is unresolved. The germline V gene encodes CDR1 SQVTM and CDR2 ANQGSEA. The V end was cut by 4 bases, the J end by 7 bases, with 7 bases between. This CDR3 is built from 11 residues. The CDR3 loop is CSVGAAEKLFF. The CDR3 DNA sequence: TGCAGCGTTGGGGCCGCTGAAAAACTGTTTTTT.

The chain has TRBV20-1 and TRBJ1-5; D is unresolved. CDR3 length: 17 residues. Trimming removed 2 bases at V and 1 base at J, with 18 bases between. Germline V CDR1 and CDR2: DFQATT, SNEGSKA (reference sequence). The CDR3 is CSARSPAGPSSNQPQHF. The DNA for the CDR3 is TGCAGTGCTAGATCTCCTGCCGGACCCTCGAGCAATCAGCCCCAGCATTTT.

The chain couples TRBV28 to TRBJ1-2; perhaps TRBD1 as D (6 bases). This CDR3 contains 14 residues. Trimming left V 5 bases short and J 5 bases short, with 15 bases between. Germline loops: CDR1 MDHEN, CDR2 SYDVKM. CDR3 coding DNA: TGTGCCAGCAGTGCACAGGGTTCGGGGTATGGCTACACCTTC. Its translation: CASSAQGSGYGYTF.

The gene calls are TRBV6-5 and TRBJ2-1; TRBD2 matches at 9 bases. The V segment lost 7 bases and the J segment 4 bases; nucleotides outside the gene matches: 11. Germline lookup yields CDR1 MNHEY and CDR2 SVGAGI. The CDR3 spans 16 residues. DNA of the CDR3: TGTGCCAGCATTCAACGAGGGCGGGGGGGATACAATGAGCAGTTCTTC. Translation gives CASIQRGRGGYNEQFF.

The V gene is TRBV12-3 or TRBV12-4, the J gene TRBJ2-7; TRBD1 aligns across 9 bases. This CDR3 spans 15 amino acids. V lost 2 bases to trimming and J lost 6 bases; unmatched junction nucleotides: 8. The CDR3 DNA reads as TGTGCCAGCAGTTTATCCCGGACAGGGGCTCTCGAGCAGTACTTC. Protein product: CASSLSRTGALEQYF.

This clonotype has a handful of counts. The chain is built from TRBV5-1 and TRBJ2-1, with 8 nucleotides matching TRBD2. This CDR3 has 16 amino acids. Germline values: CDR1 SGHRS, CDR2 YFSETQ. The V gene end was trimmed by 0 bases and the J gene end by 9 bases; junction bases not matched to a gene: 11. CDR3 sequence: CASSLAGTSHLGEQFF. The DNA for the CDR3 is TGCGCCAGCAGCTTGGCCGGGACTAGTCATCTGGGTGAGCAGTTCTTC.

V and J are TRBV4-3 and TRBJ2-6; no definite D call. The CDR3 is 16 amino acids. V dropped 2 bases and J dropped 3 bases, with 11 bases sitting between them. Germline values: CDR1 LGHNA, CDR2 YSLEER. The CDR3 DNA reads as TGCGCCAGCAGCCAACGGGTCCTAGGTGGGGCCAACGTCCTGACTTTC. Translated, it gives CASSQRVLGGANVLTF.

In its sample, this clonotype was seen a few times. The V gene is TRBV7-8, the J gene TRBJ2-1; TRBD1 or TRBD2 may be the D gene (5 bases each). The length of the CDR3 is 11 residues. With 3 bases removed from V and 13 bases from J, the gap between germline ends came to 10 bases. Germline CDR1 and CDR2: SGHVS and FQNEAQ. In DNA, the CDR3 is TGTGCCAGCAGCTTCGGGACGGGACAGTTCTTC. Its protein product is CASSFGTGQFF. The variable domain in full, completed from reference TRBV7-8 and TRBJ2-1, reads GAGVSQSPRYKVAKRGQDVALRCDPISGHVSLFWYQQALGQGPEFLTYFQNEAQLDKSGLPSDRFFAERPEGSVSTLKIQRTQQEDSAVYLCASSFGTGQFFGPGTRLTVL.

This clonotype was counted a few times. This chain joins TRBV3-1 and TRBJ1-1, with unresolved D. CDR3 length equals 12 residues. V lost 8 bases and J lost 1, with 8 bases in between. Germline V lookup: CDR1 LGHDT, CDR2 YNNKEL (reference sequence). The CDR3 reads CASCGKNTEAFF. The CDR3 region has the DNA TGTGCCAGCTGTGGGAAGAACACTGAAGCTTTCTTT.

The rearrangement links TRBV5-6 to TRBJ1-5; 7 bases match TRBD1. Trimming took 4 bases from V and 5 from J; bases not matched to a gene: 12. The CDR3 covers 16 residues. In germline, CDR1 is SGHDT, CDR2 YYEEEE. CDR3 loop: CASSLRQGGTYQPQHF. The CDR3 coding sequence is TGTGCCAGCAGCCTAAGACAGGGTGGGACGTATCAGCCCCAGCATTTT.

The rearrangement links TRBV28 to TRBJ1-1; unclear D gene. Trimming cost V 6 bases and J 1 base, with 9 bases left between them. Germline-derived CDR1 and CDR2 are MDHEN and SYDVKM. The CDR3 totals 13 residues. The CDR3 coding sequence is TGTGCCAGCAGAGAAACACGGAACACTGAAGCTTTCTTT. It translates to CASRETRNTEAFF.